This T cell receptor (beta chain) was retrieved from a study of blood T cell repertoires in COVID-19. Study background: Samples taken during acute and convalescent COVID-19 were collected in the United States, Italy and Spain.

CDR3 length: 11 amino acids. Germline assignment: CDR1 SGHDT and CDR2 YYEEEE. V gave up 4 bases and J gave up 5 bases, with 4 bases separating them. Authors' analysis steps: Reference gene primers were amplified, and this amplification served to estimate nucleated cell counts. The repertoire was sequenced with immunoSEQ multiplex PCR; TCRdb's copy has only in-frame clones and lacks some. D and trimming were read from the DNA, whereas the V and J calls and clone size are those reported in that table. The profile shows about 160,000 clones, 90% to 95% of them singletons. Sequencing used peripheral blood. This chain joins TRBV5-6 and TRBJ2-1; D uncertain. The receptor comes from a woman aged 45-60 years with acute or convalescent COVID-19. The CDR3: CASSLHNEQFF. The CDR3 bases are TGTGCCAGCAGCCTACACAATGAGCAGTTCTTC.